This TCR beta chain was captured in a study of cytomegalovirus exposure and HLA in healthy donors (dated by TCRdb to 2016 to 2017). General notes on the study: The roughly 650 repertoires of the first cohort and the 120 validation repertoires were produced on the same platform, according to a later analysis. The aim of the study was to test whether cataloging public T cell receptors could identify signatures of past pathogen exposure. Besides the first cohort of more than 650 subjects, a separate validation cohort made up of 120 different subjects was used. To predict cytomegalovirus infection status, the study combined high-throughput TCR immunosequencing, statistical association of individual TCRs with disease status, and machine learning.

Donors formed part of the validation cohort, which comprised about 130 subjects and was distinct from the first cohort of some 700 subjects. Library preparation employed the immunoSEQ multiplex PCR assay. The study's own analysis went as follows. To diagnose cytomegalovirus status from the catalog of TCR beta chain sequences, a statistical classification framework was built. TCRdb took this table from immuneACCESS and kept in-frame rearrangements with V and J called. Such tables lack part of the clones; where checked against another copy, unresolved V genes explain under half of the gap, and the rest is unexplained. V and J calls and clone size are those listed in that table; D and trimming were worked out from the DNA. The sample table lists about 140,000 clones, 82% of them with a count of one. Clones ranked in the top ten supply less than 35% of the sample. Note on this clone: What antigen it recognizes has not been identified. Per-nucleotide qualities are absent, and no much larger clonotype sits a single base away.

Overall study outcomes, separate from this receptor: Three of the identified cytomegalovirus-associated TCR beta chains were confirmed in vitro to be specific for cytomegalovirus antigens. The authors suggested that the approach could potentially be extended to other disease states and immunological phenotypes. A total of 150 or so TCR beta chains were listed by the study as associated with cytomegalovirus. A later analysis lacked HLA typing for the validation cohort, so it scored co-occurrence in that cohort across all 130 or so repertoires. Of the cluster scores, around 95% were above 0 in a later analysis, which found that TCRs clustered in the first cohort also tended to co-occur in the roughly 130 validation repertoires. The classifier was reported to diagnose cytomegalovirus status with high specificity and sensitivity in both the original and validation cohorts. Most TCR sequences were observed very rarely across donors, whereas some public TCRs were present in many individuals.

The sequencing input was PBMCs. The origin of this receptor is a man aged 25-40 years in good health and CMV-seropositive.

The DNA sequence is TGCGCCAGCAGCCAAGATCAAAGCCGAGGTCATGGCTACACCTTC. It codes for CASSQDQSRGHGYTF. This sequence uses TRBV4-1 and TRBJ1-2; too little of a D gene remains to name it. Taken from cysteine to phenylalanine, the CDR3 has 15 residues. Of all the DNA, just the CDR3 is kept, 45 bases in frame from base 1. From a lookup of the germline V gene, CDR1 and CDR2 are MGHRA and YSYEKL. Relative to germline, V is 0 bases shorter and J is 6 bases shorter, with 14 bases between their ends.